This is a list of T cell receptor beta chains from one sample in a study of OX40 agonist ivuxolimab in advanced cancers. Profiling relied on immunoSEQ multiplex PCR, and the TCRdb table lists in-frame clones only, not all of them. This table has some 150,000 clones, about 93% appearing once. Specimen: CD4+ or CD8+ T cells sorted from blood, collected in a trial of the OX40 agonist ivuxolimab. These receptors were obtained from an adult with an advanced solid tumor such as melanoma, head and neck, liver or kidney cancer. CDR3s include the opening cysteine and the closing phenylalanine or tryptophan. D genes are given only for firm matches. Only some rows state a clone size, as once, few, many or a class for expanded clones.

clone size: NA; D gene: TRBD1; V gene: TRBV7-3; J gene: TRBJ2-4; CDR3 DNA: TGTGCCAGCAGCCCCGGACAGGGGGCCAACATTCAGTACTTC; CDR3 protein: CASSPGQGANIQYF
clone size: NA; D gene: NA; V gene: TRBV29-1; J gene: TRBJ1-1; CDR3 DNA: TGCAGCGTTGTCGGACCTTCATGGGGGACTGAAGCTTTCTTT; CDR3 protein: CSVVGPSWGTEAFF
clone size: NA; D gene: NA; V gene: TRBV19; J gene: TRBJ2-5; CDR3 DNA: TGTGCCAGTAGTATTATGGGGGCGCCGCCAGAGACCCAGTACTTC; CDR3 protein: CASSIMGAPPETQYF
clone size: NA; D gene: NA; V gene: TRBV18; J gene: TRBJ1-3; CDR3 DNA: TGTGCCAGCTCACCCATAAGGACAGAGAGATTGAGCTCTGGAAACACCATATATTTT; CDR3 protein: CASSPIRTERLSSGNTIYF
clone size: NA; D gene: TRBD2; V gene: TRBV28; J gene: TRBJ2-5; CDR3 DNA: TGTGCCAGCAGTTTATACGGGGGGGGATACCAAGAGACCCAGTACTTC; CDR3 protein: CASSLYGGGYQETQYF
clone size: NA; D gene: NA; V gene: TRBV7-6; J gene: TRBJ1-4; CDR3 DNA: TGTGCCAGCAGCCCGAGGACATATAATGAAAAACTGTTTTTT; CDR3 protein: CASSPRTYNEKLFF
clone size: NA; D gene: TRBD2; V gene: TRBV28; J gene: TRBJ2-7; CDR3 DNA: TGTGCCAGCAGTTTAGGACTAGCCGGCTACGAGCAGTACTTC; CDR3 protein: CASSLGLAGYEQYF
clone size: NA; D gene: TRBD1; V gene: TRBV2; J gene: TRBJ1-2; CDR3 DNA: TGTGCCAGCAGTAACAGGGGGCACAGTGGCTACACCTTC; CDR3 protein: CASSNRGHSGYTF
clone size: NA; D gene: NA; V gene: TRBV7-9; J gene: TRBJ1-1; CDR3 DNA: TGTGCCAGCAGTTACACAGGGAACACTGAAGCTTTCTTT; CDR3 protein: CASSYTGNTEAFF
clone size: NA; D gene: TRBD1; V gene: TRBV11-3; J gene: TRBJ1-2; CDR3 DNA: TGTGCCAGCAGCTTAACCGGACAGGGCGAAGGCTACACCTTC; CDR3 protein: CASSLTGQGEGYTF
clone size: NA; D gene: TRBD1; V gene: TRBV7-6; J gene: TRBJ1-4; CDR3 DNA: TGTGCCAGCAGCTTAGGGACAGGGAATGAAAAACTGTTTTTT; CDR3 protein: CASSLGTGNEKLFF
clone size: NA; D gene: NA; V gene: TRBV30; J gene: TRBJ2-7; CDR3 DNA: TGTGCCTGGAGTGGTGGCTCCTACGAGCAGTACTTC; CDR3 protein: CAWSGGSYEQYF
clone size: NA; D gene: NA; V gene: TRBV7-2; J gene: TRBJ1-5; CDR3 DNA: TGTGCCAGCAGCTTTACAGGGCCCAATCAGCCCCAGCATTTT; CDR3 protein: CASSFTGPNQPQHF
clone size: NA; D gene: NA; V gene: TRBV27; J gene: TRBJ2-3; CDR3 DNA: TGTGCCAGCAGTTTATTCCCCCGACTATCGTCCACAGATACGCAGTATTTT; CDR3 protein: CASSLFPRLSSTDTQYF
clone size: NA; D gene: NA; V gene: TRBV6-5; J gene: TRBJ2-3; CDR3 DNA: TGTGCCAGCAGTTATTCGGGGGACACAGATACGCAGTATTTT; CDR3 protein: CASSYSGDTDTQYF
clone size: NA; D gene: TRBD1; V gene: TRBV5-1; J gene: TRBJ1-1; CDR3 DNA: TGCGCCAGCAGCGGGGGGACAGGTCCGAACACTGAAGCTTTCTTT; CDR3 protein: CASSGGTGPNTEAFF
clone size: NA; D gene: NA; V gene: TRBV9; J gene: TRBJ2-1; CDR3 DNA: TGTGCCAGCAGCCCCCGGCCGGAGCCCGACAATGAGCAGTTCTTC; CDR3 protein: CASSPRPEPDNEQFF
clone size: NA; D gene: NA; V gene: TRBV11-2; J gene: TRBJ2-2; CDR3 DNA: TGTGCCAGCAGCTTAGATCGGCTCGGGGAGCTGTTTTTT; CDR3 protein: CASSLDRLGELFF
clone size: few; D gene: NA; V gene: TRBV7-8; J gene: TRBJ1-5; CDR3 DNA: TGTGCCAGCAGCCCCCGGACCGCCCGAGACGGCAATCAGCCCCAGCATTTT; CDR3 protein: CASSPRTARDGNQPQHF
clone size: NA; D gene: NA; V gene: TRBV4-3; J gene: TRBJ1-4; CDR3 DNA: TGCGCCAGCAGCCAAGTTTCCGGAGGCCCGGAAAAACTGTTTTTT; CDR3 protein: CASSQVSGGPEKLFF
clone size: NA; D gene: NA; V gene: TRBV9; J gene: TRBJ2-5; CDR3 DNA: TGTGCCAGCAGCGTATTTCAGGGGCCCCAGTACTTC; CDR3 protein: CASSVFQGPQYF
clone size: NA; D gene: TRBD1; V gene: TRBV15; J gene: TRBJ1-1; CDR3 DNA: TGTGCCACCAGCGTTCCGACAGGGGGCAACACTGAAGCTTTCTTT; CDR3 protein: CATSVPTGGNTEAFF
clone size: NA; D gene: NA; V gene: TRBV9; J gene: TRBJ2-1; CDR3 DNA: TGTGCCAGCAGCATCCCAAGTCAGTCAGATGAGCAGTTCTTC; CDR3 protein: CASSIPSQSDEQFF
clone size: NA; D gene: TRBD2; V gene: TRBV30; J gene: TRBJ2-1; CDR3 DNA: TGTGCCTCCCAAGCTCTTTTTAGCGGGAGCAACCTACTGAACTCCTACAATGAGCAGTTCTTC; CDR3 protein: CASQALFSGSNLLNSYNEQFF
clone size: once; D gene: NA; V gene: TRBV7-6; J gene: TRBJ2-7; CDR3 DNA: TGTGCCAGCAGCTTAGAGCCGGGGCCGGACCTTTACGGGCAGTACTTC; CDR3 protein: CASSLEPGPDLYGQYF
clone size: NA; D gene: NA; V gene: TRBV2; J gene: TRBJ1-3; CDR3 DNA: TGTGCCAGCAGTCCCGCTGGAAACACCATATATTTT; CDR3 protein: CASSPAGNTIYF
clone size: NA; D gene: NA; V gene: TRBV7-2; J gene: TRBJ2-5; CDR3 DNA: TGTGCCAGCAGCTTAGTAGCTAGGGGGACAATTCAAGAGACCCAGTACTTC; CDR3 protein: CASSLVARGTIQETQYF
clone size: NA; D gene: NA; V gene: TRBV4-3; J gene: TRBJ2-3; CDR3 DNA: TGCGCCAGCAGCCAAGTCGGGGATACGCAGTATTTT; CDR3 protein: CASSQVGDTQYF
clone size: NA; D gene: NA; V gene: TRBV7-4; J gene: TRBJ2-1; CDR3 DNA: TGTGCCAGCAGCACGACTGGAACCTTCAATGAGCAGTTCTTC; CDR3 protein: CASSTTGTFNEQFF
clone size: few; D gene: TRBD1; V gene: TRBV19; J gene: TRBJ1-5; CDR3 DNA: TGTGCCAGTAGTATGCAGGGGGGCCAGCCCCAGCATTTT; CDR3 protein: CASSMQGGQPQHF
clone size: NA; D gene: NA; V gene: TRBV6-1; J gene: TRBJ1-2; CDR3 DNA: TGTGCCAGCAGTGAAGCGCCGACCGTAACAAGGGGCTACACCTTC; CDR3 protein: CASSEAPTVTRGYTF
clone size: NA; D gene: NA; V gene: TRBV5-1; J gene: TRBJ1-5; CDR3 DNA: TGCGCCAGCAGCTTGAGGCCGGGGGTGGGAGATCAGCCCCAGCATTTT; CDR3 protein: CASSLRPGVGDQPQHF
clone size: NA; D gene: NA; V gene: TRBV7-9; J gene: TRBJ2-5; CDR3 DNA: TGTGCCAGCAGCTTAGGGTCAGGGCCCCTTGAGACCCAGTACTTC; CDR3 protein: CASSLGSGPLETQYF
clone size: NA; D gene: NA; V gene: TRBV5-4; J gene: TRBJ2-7; CDR3 DNA: TGTGCCAGCAGCTTGGGGCAGGATCAGGTATACGAGCAGTACTTC; CDR3 protein: CASSLGQDQVYEQYF
clone size: NA; D gene: TRBD1; V gene: TRBV19; J gene: TRBJ2-1; CDR3 DNA: TGTGCCAGTAGTATTCTCCGGGACAGAAAGAGCAATGAGCAGTTCTTC; CDR3 protein: CASSILRDRKSNEQFF
clone size: NA; D gene: NA; V gene: TRBV11-2; J gene: TRBJ1-1; CDR3 DNA: TGTGCCAGCAGCTTAACGAGAGGAAACACTGAAGCTTTCTTT; CDR3 protein: CASSLTRGNTEAFF
clone size: NA; D gene: NA; V gene: TRBV7-2; J gene: TRBJ1-5; CDR3 DNA: TGCGCCAGCAGCCAAGATCTCAGTAGCAATCAGCCCCAGCATTTT; CDR3 protein: CASSQDLSSNQPQHF
clone size: NA; D gene: TRBD2; V gene: TRBV6-5; J gene: TRBJ2-7; CDR3 DNA: TGTGCCAGCAGTAACTGGACTAGCTACGAGCAGTACTTC; CDR3 protein: CASSNWTSYEQYF
clone size: NA; D gene: TRBD1; V gene: TRBV7-9; J gene: TRBJ1-2; CDR3 DNA: TGTGCCAGCAGCCCCACCGGGACAGGGGATGGCTACACCTTC; CDR3 protein: CASSPTGTGDGYTF
clone size: NA; D gene: TRBD1; V gene: TRBV6-5; J gene: TRBJ2-7; CDR3 DNA: TGTGCCAGCAGGGGGCAGGGACAGGGCTCCTACGAGCAGTACTTC; CDR3 protein: CASRGQGQGSYEQYF
clone size: NA; D gene: NA; V gene: TRBV23-1; J gene: TRBJ1-5; CDR3 DNA: TGCGCCAGCAGTCTTAGGGCTAATGTTCAGCCCCAGCATTTT; CDR3 protein: CASSLRANVQPQHF
clone size: NA; D gene: NA; V gene: TRBV7-3; J gene: TRBJ2-1; CDR3 DNA: TGTGCCAGCAGCCCCCCAGTGCGAGATGAGCAGTTCTTC; CDR3 protein: CASSPPVRDEQFF
clone size: NA; D gene: NA; V gene: TRBV28; J gene: TRBJ1-5; CDR3 DNA: TGTGCCAGCAGGTATCCCGGGACAAGCAATCAGCCCCAGCATTTT; CDR3 protein: CASRYPGTSNQPQHF
clone size: once; D gene: TRBD1; V gene: TRBV6-5; J gene: TRBJ2-7; CDR3 DNA: TGTGCCAGCAGTTACTCACGGACAGGACCGTGGGAGCAGTACTTC; CDR3 protein: CASSYSRTGPWEQYF
clone size: NA; D gene: NA; V gene: TRBV4-1; J gene: TRBJ2-7; CDR3 DNA: TGCGCCAGCAGCCCGCTTCAATATGGGACGGGTACCTACGAGCAGTACTTC; CDR3 protein: CASSPLQYGTGTYEQYF
clone size: NA; D gene: TRBD1; V gene: TRBV27; J gene: TRBJ1-6; CDR3 DNA: TGTGCCAGCAGTTACCAGGGACAGATCCTCTCCTATAATTCACCCCTCCACTTT; CDR3 protein: CASSYQGQILSYNSPLHF
clone size: NA; D gene: NA; V gene: TRBV27; J gene: TRBJ1-1; CDR3 DNA: TGTGCCAGCAGATCTGACAAGAACACTGAAGCTTTCTTT; CDR3 protein: CASRSDKNTEAFF
clone size: NA; D gene: NA; V gene: TRBV7-2; J gene: TRBJ1-5; CDR3 DNA: TGTGCCAGCAGCTTATGGGGTGAGAGCAATCAGCCCCAGCATTTT; CDR3 protein: CASSLWGESNQPQHF
clone size: once; D gene: TRBD2; V gene: TRBV19; J gene: TRBJ2-7; CDR3 DNA: TGTGCCAGTACCGAGAAGACGATAGCGGGGGGACTCTACGAGCAGTACTTC; CDR3 protein: CASTEKTIAGGLYEQYF
clone size: NA; D gene: TRBD1; V gene: TRBV28; J gene: TRBJ1-2; CDR3 DNA: TGTGCCAGCAGTTTAGAGACAGGGGGATATAACTATGGCTACACCTTC; CDR3 protein: CASSLETGGYNYGYTF
clone size: NA; D gene: NA; V gene: TRBV5-6; J gene: TRBJ2-7; CDR3 DNA: TGTGCCAGCAGCTTGAGCGGCCGGCGCGCCTACGAGCAGTACTTC; CDR3 protein: CASSLSGRRAYEQYF
clone size: NA; D gene: TRBD1; V gene: TRBV6-5; J gene: TRBJ2-1; CDR3 DNA: TGTGCCAGCAGTAAAGACAGGGGCTATGAGCAGTTCTTC; CDR3 protein: CASSKDRGYEQFF
clone size: NA; D gene: TRBD1; V gene: TRBV7-9; J gene: TRBJ1-2; CDR3 DNA: TGTGCCAGCAGCGAAGGGACAGGGTGGCAAGCTAACTATGGCTACACCTTC; CDR3 protein: CASSEGTGWQANYGYTF
clone size: NA; D gene: TRBD2; V gene: TRBV11-2; J gene: TRBJ2-5; CDR3 DNA: TGTGCCAGCGCCCCGGGGGGGGGAGAGACCCAGTACTTC; CDR3 protein: CASAPGGGETQYF
clone size: few; D gene: NA; V gene: TRBV18; J gene: TRBJ1-1; CDR3 DNA: TGTGCCAGCTCACCACCGAGGGTGCACACTGAAGCTTTCTTT; CDR3 protein: CASSPPRVHTEAFF